The text below deals with one T cell receptor (beta chain). The source of the sample is a study of blood T cell repertoires in COVID-19. TCRdb's copy holds only in-frame clones and misses some; the assay was immunoSEQ multiplex PCR. Among roughly 290,000 clones listed, 75% to 90% were seen once. The germline V gene has CDR1 MDHEN and CDR2 SYDVKM. This CDR3 is 12 amino acids long. Deletions cut 6 bases from V and 6 bases from J, with 11 bases between. The TCR comes from a man aged 25 to 40 with acute or convalescent COVID-19. The V call is TRBV28, the J call TRBJ1-1; D uncertain. Sequenced sample: peripheral blood. CDR3 nucleotide sequence: TGTGCCAGCAGCCCCCTTTTGTCTGAAGCTTTCTTT. Protein: CASSPLLSEAFF.